Described below is a single T cell receptor beta chain sequence and its context. The target antigen is unknown. Sequenced by immunoSEQ multiplex PCR; TCRdb stores in-frame clones only, minus some. The data hold tens of thousands of clones, with more than 70% observed a single time. CDR1 SGHRS and CDR2 YFSETQ come from the germline V gene. V gave up 1 base and J gave up 5 bases, with 6 bases separating them. CDR3 length: 12 amino acids. This record belongs to a study of glioma-infiltrating T cells after dendritic cell vaccination. Study-wide background: Treatment, given 2003 to 2012, was autologous tumor lysate-pulsed dendritic cell vaccination. At biweekly intervals, patients got three intradermal dendritic cell vaccine injections.

Study-wide results and limits: Only a small number of patients had complete blood and tumor samples.

Sequences were derived from blood, sampled before dendritic cell vaccination. The receptor's source is a human donor with glioblastoma. The chain has TRBV5-1 and TRBJ2-5; D call uncertain. Here the CDR3 reads CASSLLAETQYF. The CDR3 bases are TGCGCCAGCAGCTTGCTGGCCGAGACCCAGTACTTC.